A selection of T cell receptor beta chains follows, all from one sample in a study of blood T cell repertoires in COVID-19. Method: immunoSEQ multiplex PCR; TCRdb's copy keeps in-frame clones and lacks some. The sample records hundreds of thousands of clones, around nine tenths being singletons. The source material was PBMCs or T cells enriched from blood (not recorded which). All receptors derive from a woman in her late teens or twenties who had been exposed to COVID-19. Each CDR3 is given with its conserved first and last residue. Clone size, where shown, is once, few, many, or a class for clones that have expanded.

v_gene	j_gene	abundance	CDR3aa
TRBV4-2	TRBJ2-7	.	CASSQVTGDFYEQYF
TRBV4-1	TRBJ1-5	few	CASSQDRGAYQPQHF
TRBV11-2	TRBJ2-7	.	CASSLDYPGGGWDYEQYF
TRBV10-3	TRBJ1-1	.	CAISGVRGNTEAFF
TRBV27	TRBJ2-7	once	CATGEGRDYEQYF
TRBV7-3	TRBJ2-1	.	CASSLTTDNEQFF
TRBV11-1	TRBJ2-1	.	CASSFGTADNEQFF
TRBV19	TRBJ1-2	.	CASSTQLYGYTF
TRBV6-6	TRBJ2-3	once	CASSLFRGEADTQYF
TRBV13	TRBJ2-5	once	CASSLWTGGEETQYF
TRBV19	TRBJ2-1	.	CASSWGHHNEQFF
TRBV4-2	TRBJ2-1	once	CASSPGLVFSAYNEQFF
TRBV23-1	TRBJ1-4	.	CASVRDGGLMNEKLFF
TRBV9	TRBJ2-1	.	CASSPHASNEQFF
TRBV28	TRBJ2-2	few	CASSAGLRGTGELFF
TRBV28	TRBJ2-7	.	CASSLSGTGSYEQYF
TRBV5-1	TRBJ1-1	.	CASSYNSQGEDTEAFF
TRBV6-5	TRBJ1-4	.	CASSTSGGREKLFF
TRBV6-8	TRBJ2-7	.	CASSSGRVYEQYF
TRBV4-2	TRBJ2-1	.	CASSQERGLLDEQFF
TRBV6-1	TRBJ2-3	few	CASGVPGQGGTDTQYF
TRBV28	TRBJ1-1	few	CASSLWTGGITEAFF
TRBV14	TRBJ1-2	.	CASSHGQGVAGYTF
TRBV2	TRBJ1-2	.	CASSNLAGGRNYGYTF
TRBV19	TRBJ1-1	few	CASSMERQGLVAAFF
TRBV13	TRBJ2-7	.	CASSLLRTGKSYEQYF
TRBV5-1	TRBJ2-7	.	CASSFLGTSGGYEQYF
TRBV29-1	TRBJ2-3	.	CSGAVGGGPGDTQYF
TRBV28	TRBJ2-3	.	CASSLGRGTDTQYF
TRBV4-3	TRBJ1-6	.	CASSQAPGGLGTLHF
TRBV28	TRBJ1-2	few	CASRAFAGRYTF
TRBV5-5	TRBJ1-2	.	CASSTPGQGYGYTF
TRBV6-5	TRBJ2-5	.	CASEAGETQYF
TRBV28	TRBJ2-7	.	CASSPHSGQGIQQYF
TRBV30	TRBJ1-6	.	CAWTAGSYNSPLRF
TRBV7-9	TRBJ1-2	once	CASSLAPSRANYGYTF
TRBV29-1	TRBJ2-7	.	CSVGQSLAYEQYF
TRBV7-9	TRBJ1-5	.	CASSLVGVNQPQHF
TRBV6-5	TRBJ1-1	.	CASSYSPVATEAFF
TRBV6-2/TRBV6-3	TRBJ2-5	.	CASSYSGRREKTQYF
TRBV29-1	TRBJ2-1	.	CSLRDRAGNEQFF
TRBV28	TRBJ1-5	.	CASSPRTAGQPQHF
TRBV27	TRBJ2-3	.	CASYAVGSAGGRDTQYF
TRBV4-3	TRBJ1-3	.	CASSQERQGGNTIYF
TRBV19	TRBJ1-5	.	CASSKTGLGVYSNQPQHF
TRBV18	TRBJ2-1	.	CASSPGTSGSSYNEQFF
TRBV11-2	TRBJ1-5	.	CASSLKSGWQPQHF
TRBV7-2	TRBJ2-3	few	CASSFGLAGGPEDTQYF
TRBV7-9	TRBJ1-3	.	CASSWGGEATGNTIYF